This T cell receptor (beta chain) came from a study of T cells in Graves' hyperthyroidism and ophthalmopathy. Overall study results and limits: Ophthalmopathy was identified by the model a median roughly six months ahead of onset. Patients with ophthalmopathy were separated from those with stable hyperthyroidism by a 13 V-J model. Blood also carried most thyroid clonotypes expanded above 0.001.

Amplification yielded TCR beta CDR3 regions, with RNA transcripts as the source. Carried out on the TCR CDR3, a first-round RT-PCR used the HTBI primer set. TCRdb used MiXCR to reprocess the multiplex PCR reads, holding one entry per CDR3 protein. The sample has approximately 600,000 distinct CDR3 sequences; about a fifth are singletons. With 5 bases clipped from V and 6 bases from J, the junction kept 4 bases outside the gene matches. The germline V gene has CDR1 MDHEN and CDR2 SYDVKM. This CDR3 spans 14 amino acids. The study excluded patients with uncontrolled infection, other autoimmune disease, pregnancy or lactation. This clonotype has a handful of counts. What it binds is unknown.

The clonotype originates from a young man with Graves' ophthalmopathy. Input material: blood. The chain has TRBV28 and TRBJ2-1; 10 bases align to TRBD1. This CDR3 reads CASSMDRGFNEQFF. The CDR3 DNA sequence: TGTGCCAGCAGTATGGACAGGGGGTTCAATGAGCAGTTCTTC.